This note documents a single T cell receptor beta chain sequence. As yet, its antigen is unknown. This sample was included in a study of beta chain features in type 1 diabetes. Unmatched junction bases numbered 10, after V lost 5 bases and J lost 6 bases. The CDR3 contains 15 residues. The germline V gene has CDR1 MNHEY and CDR2 SVGAGI. Investigators reverse transcribed all isolated RNA, so they sequenced expressed TCRB transcripts. Here immunoSEQ multiplex PCR was the method, and the copy in TCRdb shows in-frame clones only, minus some. Of hundreds of thousands of clones in the sample, 15% to 19% were seen once. Overall study findings and caveats: Type 1 diabetes patients had VDJ junctions that carried fewer insertions and more deletions. There was a possibility that cDNA sequencing over-represented cells with high TCR expression.

The source of this sequence is a man between 18 and 35 years old in good health. Sequencing was done on a sample of naive CD4+ T cells from blood. V usage is TRBV6-5 and J usage is TRBJ2-7; 10 bases map to TRBD1. The CDR3 loop is CASSKSGTGVAEQYF. CDR3 coding DNA: TGTGCCAGCAGTAAATCAGGGACAGGGGTGGCCGAGCAGTACTTC.